This T cell receptor beta chain is from a study of T cell clonotyping in hematopoietic cell transplantation (dated by TCRdb to the early 2020s). For context, the study as a whole: Recipient samples taken before transplant were collected after cytoreduction. Recruitment of patients was conducted between September 2015 and 2017, and follow-up was continued until late 2020 or death. A total of under 150 blood samples were gathered in the study from a few dozen consecutive transplant recipients along with their related donors. Findings and caveats that apply to the study as a whole: Only a small fraction of recipient repertoires overlapped donor repertoires, with over 97% appearing de novo at the given depth. Donor and pretransplant recipient Inverse Simpson Index values predicted broader posttransplant TCR repertoire diversity. After transplant, TCR diversity in recipients dropped, and pathologically expanded clonotypes climbed progressively between day 30 and day 180. The sample size was limited and the cells went unsorted, which meant the CD4 and CD8 repertoire contributions could not be told apart.

Explained via the paper, the time point label denotes: recipient sample about 28 days before transplant, after cytoreduction. Blood from recipients was drawn roughly 28 days before transplant, then again at days 30, 100 and 180 after transplant. Nuclei Lysis Solution was used to extract genomic DNA from fresh or cryopreserved unfractionated peripheral blood mononuclear cells. TCR beta CDR3 regions were amplified from genomic DNA with the immunoSEQ assay, a bias-controlled multiplex PCR using V- and J-specific primers. A proprietary barcode and Illumina adapter sequences were added to the CDR3 amplicons in a second PCR step. An Illumina MiSeq instrument was used to sequence the CDR3 libraries. Per the source publication's procedure: Export and quality control were done with immunoSEQ Analyzer 3.0, while downstream analyses used R Bioconductor and Immunarch. Only productive rearrangements in the normalized downsampled data set were used to calculate repertoire metrics. Clonotypes larger than 5 templates in the normalized cohort were defined as pathologically expanded. Repertoire diversity was measured with the Inverse Simpson Index. CMV-specificity analyses were carried out on the non-normalized data set to capture all clonotypes. The table was pulled from immuneACCESS by TCRdb, which kept in-frame rearrangements only. Such tables lose some clones; where checked, under half of the loss comes from unresolved V genes, and the rest has no known cause. V and J calls and clone size are those listed in that table; D and trimming were worked out from the DNA. The sample table contains approximately 20,000 clones; only one count was recorded for 86% of them. The ten largest clonotypes hold around 7.7% of the sample.

To note about this clone: This clone's antigen is unknown. Qualities for individual bases were not recorded, and no much larger clone is one base off. Other DNA sequences in the same sample also yield this CDR3.

V is cut by 2 bases and J by 8 bases, and the space between the germline ends is 9 bases. CDR1 and CDR2 are read off the germline V gene (reference sequence) as MNHEY and SMNVEV. The CDR3, from cysteine to phenylalanine, totals 13 residues. Only the CDR3 region is kept as DNA, spanning 39 bases read in frame from base 1. This chain is built from TRBV27 and TRBJ1-4; the best D guess is TRBD1, with 5 bases matching. The starting material was peripheral blood mononuclear cells, obtained before stem cell transplant. This receptor was obtained from a man aged 50-60 years with acute myeloid leukemia. Some clones in this sample may be carry-over from other donors' samples. The CDR3 protein: CASSLEGQEKLFF. The DNA reads TGTGCCAGCAGTTTAGAGGGGCAGGAAAAACTGTTTTTT.